This T cell receptor (beta chain) stems from a study of T cell responses to AZD1222 COVID-19 vaccine (dated by TCRdb to the early 2020s). As for the study more broadly: A total of 230 to 250 trial participants underwent TCR sequencing, of whom around 200 received two doses of AZD1222 and 26 received two doses of the MenACWY control vaccine. Trial participants were enrolled into age subgroups of 18-55, 56-69 and 70-plus years, which contained roughly 140, 27 and 60 TCR-sequenced participants, respectively.

Its CDR3 holds 16 amino acids, cysteine through phenylalanine. Only CDR3 DNA remains: 48 bases, in frame from the first base. CDR1 and CDR2 (SGHDT, YYEEEE) derive from the germline V gene. Trimming costs V 3 bases and J 1 base, and their ends lie 16 bases apart. Comments on this clone: Its antigen is currently not known. No per-base quality is available; no much larger clone lies one base away.

The full study reports these points: The 56-69-year group was small, and its depth increase did not reach significance, likely because of low power. Nearly half of unique spike-specific TCRs reportedly recognized epitopes outside regions mutated in the B.1.351 and B.1.1.7 variants. Vaccine-associated CD4 TCRs spanned the whole spike protein, with dominant responses in regions 160-218 and 743-854. Conclusions about previously exposed vaccinees were limited because only six AZD1222 recipients were SARS-CoV-2 seropositive at baseline. Because no samples from the day 14 peak response were available, repertoires could be characterized only after the peak T cell response. After two AZD1222 doses, both the breadth and the depth of spike-specific TCRs were significantly higher than at day 0 and than in MenACWY recipients. Participants were mostly white British, with more females than males. The authors suggested clonal diversity may have been underestimated.

The CDR3 regions of human TCRbeta chains were analyzed by immunosequencing. In the authors' own workflow: Repertoire TCRs were checked for matches against a reference library of SARS-CoV-2-specific TCRs that had been generated using the MIRA antigen-specificity platform. Breadth was defined as the fraction of unique TCRs that were SARS-CoV-2-associated, and depth was defined as the fraction of total T cells that were SARS-CoV-2-associated. Using the MIRA data, each spike-specific TCR was mapped to the spike region that the TCR reacts to and placed in a CD4 or CD8 class. Log10-transformed breadth and depth values were compared by one-way ANOVA with Sidak's multiple comparisons tests. TCRdb took this table from immuneACCESS and kept in-frame rearrangements with V and J called. Such tables lack part of the clones; where checked against another copy, unresolved V genes explain under half of the gap, and the rest is unexplained. The DNA gave D and trimming, while V, J and clone size come from that table. This sample has 55,000 to 70,000 clones in its table, and 85% to 90% of those were observed once. The ten largest clones capture 5% to 6.5% of the sample.

The time point label on this specimen signifies: about 28 days (+/-7) after the second vaccine dose. AZD1222 recipients with second doses at about 4 weeks or about 12 weeks were pooled, because spike-specific TCR depth and breadth did not differ between schedules. Vaccinee samples were obtained from the UK trials COV001 and COV002, which included a single-blind randomized controlled phase 2/3 trial of AZD1222 (ChAdOx1 nCoV-19) in healthy adults. Trial participant PBMC samples were collected at day 0 and day 28 after the second dose for TCRbeta chain sequencing. This receptor was identified in an adult who received the AZD1222 COVID-19 vaccine. The specimen was peripheral blood, collected 28 days after the second AZD1222 dose. The chain joins TRBV5-6 to TRBJ1-1; confidence is insufficient to name the D gene. This receptor has the CDR3 CASSYGSSRTNTEAFF. The nucleotides read TGTGCCAGCAGCTACGGGTCCTCCAGAACGAACACTGAAGCTTTCTTT.